These T cell receptor beta chains were read from a single sample in a study of cytomegalovirus exposure and HLA in healthy donors. Generated by immunoSEQ multiplex PCR, the TCRdb table keeps only in-frame clones and is missing some. The table shows over 200,000 clones, with 70% to 90% occurring only once. Input material: PBMCs. The source of these receptors is a woman between 18 and 30 years old in good health and CMV-seronegative. CDR3s include the opening cysteine and the closing phenylalanine or tryptophan. Each record gives: J gene, clone size, V gene, D gene, CDR3 protein, CDR3 DNA. D genes are given only for firm matches. Rows may omit the clone size; those that give it use once, few, many or a size class.

j_call: TRBJ2-3; clone_size: once; v_call: TRBV18; d_call: -; cdr3_aa: CASSAPSTDTQYF; cdr3_nt: TGTGCCAGCTCAGCTCCAAGCACAGATACGCAGTATTTT
j_call: TRBJ2-7; clone_size: -; v_call: TRBV5-1; d_call: TRBD2; cdr3_aa: CASSLERGPAYEQYF; cdr3_nt: TGCGCCAGCAGCCTCGAGCGGGGACCGGCCTACGAGCAGTACTTC
j_call: TRBJ2-5; clone_size: -; v_call: TRBV9; d_call: TRBD1; cdr3_aa: CASSVGQTGEKETQYF; cdr3_nt: TGTGCCAGCAGCGTAGGTCAAACAGGGGAGAAAGAGACCCAGTACTTC
j_call: TRBJ1-2; clone_size: -; v_call: TRBV11-2; d_call: -; cdr3_aa: CASSPQANYGYTF; cdr3_nt: TGTGCCAGCAGCCCTCAGGCGAACTATGGCTACACCTTC
j_call: TRBJ1-1; clone_size: -; v_call: TRBV6-1; d_call: -; cdr3_aa: CASSGSPSGMNTEAFF; cdr3_nt: TGTGCCAGCAGTGGTTCCCCCTCGGGGATGAACACTGAAGCTTTCTTT
j_call: TRBJ1-2; clone_size: -; v_call: TRBV11-2; d_call: -; cdr3_aa: CASSVRNYGYTF; cdr3_nt: TGTGCCAGCAGCGTAAGAAATTATGGCTACACCTTC
j_call: TRBJ1-1; clone_size: -; v_call: TRBV5-1; d_call: TRBD1; cdr3_aa: CASSPGQGVTEAFF; cdr3_nt: TGCGCCAGCAGCCCGGGACAGGGCGTCACTGAAGCTTTCTTT
j_call: TRBJ2-3; clone_size: -; v_call: TRBV7-2; d_call: TRBD2; cdr3_aa: CASSLAAGRGTDTQYF; cdr3_nt: TGTGCCAGCAGCTTAGCAGCGGGGAGGGGCACAGATACGCAGTATTTT
j_call: TRBJ1-1; clone_size: -; v_call: TRBV19; d_call: TRBD1; cdr3_aa: CASSSPGQALNTEAFF; cdr3_nt: TGTGCCAGTAGTAGCCCGGGACAGGCGTTGAACACTGAAGCTTTCTTT
j_call: TRBJ2-5; clone_size: once; v_call: TRBV11-2; d_call: -; cdr3_aa: CASSSTMLAEKQETQYF; cdr3_nt: TGTGCCAGCAGCTCCACGATGTTGGCGGAAAAACAAGAGACCCAGTACTTC
j_call: TRBJ2-1; clone_size: -; v_call: TRBV28; d_call: TRBD2; cdr3_aa: CASTGEGRSEQFF; cdr3_nt: TGTGCCAGCACCGGGGAGGGTAGGAGTGAGCAGTTCTTC
j_call: TRBJ2-7; clone_size: -; v_call: TRBV7-8; d_call: TRBD1; cdr3_aa: CASSVLSGTGDYEQYF; cdr3_nt: TGTGCCAGCAGCGTACTCTCCGGGACAGGGGACTACGAGCAGTACTTC
j_call: TRBJ2-5; clone_size: -; v_call: TRBV5-1; d_call: -; cdr3_aa: CASSDSLQETQYF; cdr3_nt: TGCGCCAGCAGCGACAGTCTCCAAGAGACCCAGTACTTC
j_call: TRBJ2-7; clone_size: -; v_call: TRBV19; d_call: -; cdr3_aa: CASSPQRGVKGYEQYF; cdr3_nt: TGTGCCAGTAGTCCCCAGAGAGGGGTAAAGGGCTACGAGCAGTACTTC
j_call: TRBJ2-1; clone_size: once; v_call: TRBV2; d_call: TRBD1; cdr3_aa: CGRGGTGASEQFF; cdr3_nt: TGTGGCAGGGGGGGGACAGGGGCTTCTGAGCAGTTCTTC
j_call: TRBJ2-7; clone_size: -; v_call: TRBV5-5; d_call: -; cdr3_aa: CASSFAVSYEQYF; cdr3_nt: TGTGCCAGCAGCTTCGCAGTCTCCTACGAGCAGTACTTC
j_call: TRBJ2-5; clone_size: -; v_call: TRBV28; d_call: -; cdr3_aa: CASSRHRDQETQYF; cdr3_nt: TGTGCCAGCAGCCGCCACAGGGATCAAGAGACCCAGTACTTC
j_call: TRBJ2-4; clone_size: -; v_call: TRBV5-5; d_call: -; cdr3_aa: CASSLVRGPGKNIQYF; cdr3_nt: TGTGCCAGCAGCTTGGTGAGAGGGCCGGGCAAAAACATTCAGTACTTC
j_call: TRBJ1-1; clone_size: -; v_call: TRBV7-2; d_call: TRBD1; cdr3_aa: CASSPRQGRGTEAFF; cdr3_nt: TGTGCCAGCAGCCCGAGACAGGGAAGGGGAACTGAAGCTTTCTTT
j_call: TRBJ2-1; clone_size: -; v_call: TRBV9; d_call: TRBD2; cdr3_aa: CASSAGRGLTNEQFF; cdr3_nt: TGTGCCAGCAGCGCAGGGAGGGGACTAACAAATGAGCAGTTCTTC
j_call: TRBJ2-3; clone_size: -; v_call: TRBV28; d_call: TRBD2; cdr3_aa: CASGPGLAGADTQYF; cdr3_nt: TGTGCCAGCGGGCCGGGACTAGCGGGTGCGGATACGCAGTATTTT
j_call: TRBJ2-2; clone_size: -; v_call: TRBV27; d_call: TRBD2; cdr3_aa: CASSRLAENTGELFF; cdr3_nt: TGTGCCAGCAGTCGACTAGCGGAGAACACCGGGGAGCTGTTTTTT
j_call: TRBJ2-7; clone_size: -; v_call: TRBV4-1; d_call: TRBD1; cdr3_aa: CASSHQQGKAYEQYF; cdr3_nt: TGCGCCAGCAGCCATCAACAGGGGAAGGCCTACGAGCAGTACTTC
j_call: TRBJ1-1; clone_size: once; v_call: TRBV6-5; d_call: -; cdr3_aa: CASSYPMTGVNTEAFF; cdr3_nt: TGTGCCAGCAGTTACCCGATGACCGGGGTGAACACTGAAGCTTTCTTT
j_call: TRBJ2-2; clone_size: few; v_call: TRBV7-2; d_call: -; cdr3_aa: CASSLLPTGELFF; cdr3_nt: TGTGCCAGCAGCCTCCTACCGACCGGGGAGCTGTTTTTT
j_call: TRBJ1-1; clone_size: -; v_call: TRBV19; d_call: TRBD1; cdr3_aa: CASSIGDRRAFF; cdr3_nt: TGTGCCAGTAGTATAGGGGACAGGCGAGCTTTCTTT
j_call: TRBJ2-7; clone_size: -; v_call: TRBV6-1; d_call: -; cdr3_aa: CATHSLTGRYEQYF; cdr3_nt: TGTGCCACTCACTCATTGACAGGCCGCTACGAGCAGTACTTC
j_call: TRBJ2-7; clone_size: -; v_call: TRBV18; d_call: TRBD2; cdr3_aa: CASSLMTSGRDHEQYF; cdr3_nt: TGTGCCAGCTCACTAATGACTAGCGGGAGGGACCACGAGCAGTACTTC
j_call: TRBJ2-1; clone_size: -; v_call: TRBV25-1; d_call: TRBD2; cdr3_aa: CASSGGLAGGYEQFF; cdr3_nt: TGTGCCAGCAGTGGCGGACTAGCGGGAGGGTACGAGCAGTTCTTC
j_call: TRBJ2-2; clone_size: few; v_call: TRBV27; d_call: -; cdr3_aa: CASSLRTGELFF; cdr3_nt: TGTGCCAGCAGTTTACGGACCGGGGAGCTGTTTTTT
j_call: TRBJ2-7; clone_size: -; v_call: TRBV18; d_call: -; cdr3_aa: CASSPGRPGGGYEQYF; cdr3_nt: TGTGCCAGCTCACCAGGGCGCCCAGGGGGGGGCTACGAGCAGTACTTC
j_call: TRBJ1-1; clone_size: -; v_call: TRBV2; d_call: TRBD1; cdr3_aa: CASSGEQGRSDTEAFF; cdr3_nt: TGTGCCAGCAGTGGAGAACAGGGGAGGTCTGACACTGAAGCTTTCTTT
j_call: TRBJ2-2; clone_size: -; v_call: TRBV29-1; d_call: -; cdr3_aa: CSVEQGTVGELFF; cdr3_nt: TGCAGCGTGGAACAGGGGACTGTCGGGGAGCTGTTTTTT
j_call: TRBJ1-1; clone_size: -; v_call: TRBV7-7; d_call: -; cdr3_aa: CASSLGIQENTEAFF; cdr3_nt: TGTGCTAGCAGCTTAGGCATACAGGAGAACACTGAAGCTTTCTTT
j_call: TRBJ1-5; clone_size: -; v_call: TRBV27; d_call: -; cdr3_aa: CASSFQGHKEPQHF; cdr3_nt: TGTGCCAGCAGTTTTCAGGGGCATAAGGAGCCCCAGCATTTT
j_call: TRBJ2-1; clone_size: -; v_call: TRBV11-2; d_call: TRBD2; cdr3_aa: CASSLRGRAYNEQFF; cdr3_nt: TGTGCCAGCAGCTTGCGAGGGAGGGCCTACAATGAGCAGTTCTTC
j_call: TRBJ2-4; clone_size: -; v_call: TRBV5-4; d_call: TRBD1; cdr3_aa: CASSRFGTENIQYF; cdr3_nt: TGTGCCAGCAGCCGGTTCGGGACAGAAAACATTCAGTACTTC
j_call: TRBJ1-1; clone_size: once; v_call: TRBV5-1; d_call: TRBD1; cdr3_aa: CASGRQQGAGEAFF; cdr3_nt: TGCGCCAGCGGCCGGCAACAGGGGGCTGGTGAAGCTTTCTTT
j_call: TRBJ2-5; clone_size: once; v_call: TRBV4-1; d_call: TRBD1; cdr3_aa: CASSQGGTGQETQYF; cdr3_nt: TGCGCCAGCAGCCAAGGGGGGACAGGGCAAGAGACCCAGTACTTC
j_call: TRBJ1-2; clone_size: -; v_call: TRBV5-1; d_call: TRBD1; cdr3_aa: CASSSDRSPGYTF; cdr3_nt: TGCGCCAGCAGCTCGGACAGGAGTCCTGGCTACACCTTC
j_call: TRBJ2-7; clone_size: -; v_call: TRBV9; d_call: TRBD2; cdr3_aa: CASSVDGGGAGEQYF; cdr3_nt: TGTGCCAGCAGCGTAGATGGCGGGGGGGCCGGCGAGCAGTACTTC
j_call: TRBJ1-1; clone_size: -; v_call: TRBV5-4; d_call: -; cdr3_aa: CASSLEGNTEAFF; cdr3_nt: TGTGCCAGCAGCTTGGAGGGTAACACTGAAGCTTTCTTT
j_call: TRBJ1-6; clone_size: once; v_call: TRBV18; d_call: TRBD1; cdr3_aa: CASSPARQGAGGPNSPLHF; cdr3_nt: TGTGCCAGCTCACCGGCGCGACAGGGGGCAGGAGGCCCCAATTCACCCCTCCACTTT
j_call: TRBJ2-7; clone_size: -; v_call: TRBV9; d_call: -; cdr3_aa: CASSVEGSPTYEQYF; cdr3_nt: TGTGCCAGCAGCGTAGAGGGTTCACCTACCTACGAGCAGTACTTC
j_call: TRBJ1-1; clone_size: -; v_call: TRBV18; d_call: -; cdr3_aa: CASSTGPVGTEAFF; cdr3_nt: TGTGCCAGCTCAACTGGTCCGGTGGGCACTGAAGCTTTCTTT
j_call: TRBJ2-2; clone_size: once; v_call: TRBV6-6; d_call: -; cdr3_aa: CASSYSGGTGELFF; cdr3_nt: TGTGCCAGCAGTTACTCGGGAGGTACCGGGGAGCTGTTTTTT
j_call: TRBJ2-1; clone_size: -; v_call: TRBV9; d_call: TRBD2; cdr3_aa: CASSTRRLAEHNEQFF; cdr3_nt: TGTGCCAGCAGCACCAGACGACTAGCGGAACACAATGAGCAGTTCTTC
j_call: TRBJ1-2; clone_size: once; v_call: TRBV28; d_call: -; cdr3_aa: CASSLLSGATYGYTF; cdr3_nt: TGTGCCAGCAGTTTGCTTTCAGGTGCCACCTATGGCTACACCTTC
j_call: TRBJ2-5; clone_size: -; v_call: TRBV4-1; d_call: -; cdr3_aa: CASSQEAGALIETQYF; cdr3_nt: TGCGCCAGCAGCCAAGAGGCCGGGGCCCTTATAGAGACCCAGTACTTC
j_call: TRBJ1-2; clone_size: -; v_call: TRBV9; d_call: -; cdr3_aa: CASSVTGSYGYTF; cdr3_nt: TGTGCCAGCAGCGTAACAGGCAGCTATGGCTACACCTTC
j_call: TRBJ2-1; clone_size: once; v_call: TRBV2; d_call: -; cdr3_aa: CASRTTGEGNEQFF; cdr3_nt: TGTGCCAGCAGGACGACAGGGGAGGGGAATGAGCAGTTCTTC